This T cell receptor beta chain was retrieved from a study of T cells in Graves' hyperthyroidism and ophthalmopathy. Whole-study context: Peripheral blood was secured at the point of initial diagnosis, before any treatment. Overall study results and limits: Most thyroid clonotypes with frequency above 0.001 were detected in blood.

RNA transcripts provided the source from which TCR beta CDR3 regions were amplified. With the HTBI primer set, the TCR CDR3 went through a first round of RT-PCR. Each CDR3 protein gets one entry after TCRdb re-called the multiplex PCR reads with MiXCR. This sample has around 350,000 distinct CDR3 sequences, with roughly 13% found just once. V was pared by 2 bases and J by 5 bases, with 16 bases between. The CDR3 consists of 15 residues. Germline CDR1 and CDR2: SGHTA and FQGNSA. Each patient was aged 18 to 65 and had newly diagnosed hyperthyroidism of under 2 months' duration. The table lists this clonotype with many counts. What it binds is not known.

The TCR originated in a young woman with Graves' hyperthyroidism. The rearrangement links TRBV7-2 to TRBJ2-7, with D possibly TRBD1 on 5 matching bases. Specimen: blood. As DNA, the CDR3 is TGTGCCAGCAGCTTAATCCTTCAGGGTAACGACGAGCAGTACTTC. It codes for CASSLILQGNDEQYF.